A single count supports the clone carrying this T cell receptor beta chain. The antigen is not known. The data originate from a study of tumor-infiltrating lymphocytes in primary liver carcinoma. Study-wide results and limits: Significantly greater top-250-clone fractions characterized tumors relative to blood (p = 0.039).

Total RNA and DNA came together from approximately 20-30 mg of bulk tissue without cell sorting. Five separate regions of each tumor underwent sampling. Total RNA (around 500 ng) served as template for TCR beta cDNA synthesis primed by a constant-region primer. Researchers made the TCR beta libraries by running three nested multiplex PCR rounds with slightly modified ARM-PCR. Researchers ran the first two PCR rounds for approximately 10 cycles each with TRBV1-TRBV30 forward primers and a C-beta reverse primer. TCRdb reprocessed the multiplex PCR reads with MiXCR, giving one entry per CDR3 protein. The sample has under 110,000 distinct CDR3 sequences; about 67% are singletons. CDR3 length equals 16 residues. Trimming cost V 7 bases and J 5 bases; bases outside gene matches: 17. CDR1 and CDR2 (germline): SEHNR, FQNEAQ (reference sequence).

The TCR sequence derives from a woman aged 55-75 years with primary liver carcinoma and hepatitis B virus infection. The sample was liver tumor tissue from sampling region 2. Subset here: tumor region T2, inferior pole. V gene TRBV7-9 combines with J gene TRBJ2-7; 7 positions match TRBD2. CDR3 nucleotide sequence: TGTGCCAGCAACTCTTCCTCGGCGGGAGTTGCCCACGAGCAGTACTTC. Translation: CASNSSSAGVAHEQYF.